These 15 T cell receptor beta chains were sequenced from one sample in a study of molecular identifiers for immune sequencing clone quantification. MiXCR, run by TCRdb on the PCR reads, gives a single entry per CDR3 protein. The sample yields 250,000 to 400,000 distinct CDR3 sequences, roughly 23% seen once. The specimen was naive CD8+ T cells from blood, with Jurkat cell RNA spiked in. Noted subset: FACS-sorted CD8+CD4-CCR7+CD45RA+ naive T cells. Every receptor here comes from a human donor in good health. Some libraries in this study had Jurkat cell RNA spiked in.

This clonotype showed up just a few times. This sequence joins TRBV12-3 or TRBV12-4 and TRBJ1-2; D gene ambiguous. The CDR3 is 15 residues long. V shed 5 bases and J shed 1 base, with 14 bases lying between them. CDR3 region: CASSPAPSDNYGYTF. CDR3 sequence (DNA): TGTGCCAGCAGTCCCGCCCCTTCGGATAACTATGGCTACACCTTC.

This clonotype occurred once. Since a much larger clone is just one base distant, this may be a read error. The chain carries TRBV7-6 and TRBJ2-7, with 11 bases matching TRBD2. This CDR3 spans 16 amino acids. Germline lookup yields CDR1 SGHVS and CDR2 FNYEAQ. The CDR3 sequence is CASSAALAGGGSEQHF. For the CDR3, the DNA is TGTGCCAGCAGCGCGGCTCTAGCGGGAGGAGGAAGCGAGCAGCACTTC.

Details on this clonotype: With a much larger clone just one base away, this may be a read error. The CDR3: CASSLYRHTDTQYF. The DNA for the CDR3 is TGTGCCAGCAGTTTATATCGGCACACAGATACGCAGTATTTT. The chain recombines TRBV6-5 with TRBJ2-3; D gene ambiguous. This CDR3 has 14 residues. Germline V gene lookup returns CDR1 MNHEY and CDR2 SVGAGI. V was cut by 4 bases and J by 2 bases, with 10 bases left in between.

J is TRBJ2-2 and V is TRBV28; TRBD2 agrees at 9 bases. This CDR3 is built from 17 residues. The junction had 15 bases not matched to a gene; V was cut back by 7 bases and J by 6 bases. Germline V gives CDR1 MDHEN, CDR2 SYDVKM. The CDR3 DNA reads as TGTGCCAGCACAATTGGTAGTAGCGGGAGTCTTTCCGGGGAGCTGTTTTTT. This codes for CASTIGSSGSLSGELFF.

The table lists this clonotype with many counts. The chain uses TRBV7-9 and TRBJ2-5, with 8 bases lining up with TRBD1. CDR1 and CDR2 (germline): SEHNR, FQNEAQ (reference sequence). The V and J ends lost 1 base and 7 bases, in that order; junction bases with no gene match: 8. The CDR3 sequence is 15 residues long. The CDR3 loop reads CASSLETGELATQYF. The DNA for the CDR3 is TGTGCCAGCAGCTTAGAGACAGGGGAGCTGGCGACCCAGTACTTC.

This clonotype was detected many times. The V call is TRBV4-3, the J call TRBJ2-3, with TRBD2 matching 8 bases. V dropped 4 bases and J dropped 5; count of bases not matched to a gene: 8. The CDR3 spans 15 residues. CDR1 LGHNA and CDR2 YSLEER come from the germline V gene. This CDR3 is CASSPGRAELDTQYF. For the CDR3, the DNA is TGCGCCAGCAGCCCCGGGAGGGCCGAGTTAGATACGCAGTATTTT.

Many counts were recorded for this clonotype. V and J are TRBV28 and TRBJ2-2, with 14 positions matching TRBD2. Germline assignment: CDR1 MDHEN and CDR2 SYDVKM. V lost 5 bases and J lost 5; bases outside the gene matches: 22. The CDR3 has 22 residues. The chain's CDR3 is CASSPRSSPGLAGALGTGELFF. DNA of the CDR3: TGTGCCAGCAGTCCTCGCTCGTCCCCGGGACTAGCGGGGGCACTGGGGACCGGGGAGCTGTTTTTT. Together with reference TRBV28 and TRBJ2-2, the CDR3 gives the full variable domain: DVKVTQSSRYLVKRTGEKVFLECVQDMDHENMFWYRQDPGLGLRLIYFSYDVKMKEKGDIPEGYSVSREKKERFSLILESASTNQTSMYLCASSPRSSPGLAGALGTGELFFGEGSRLTVL.

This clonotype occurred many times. The CDR3 sequence: CASRLQVRLEAFF. In DNA form, the CDR3 reads TGTGCCAGCAGACTACAGGTCCGCCTTGAAGCTTTCTTT. V is TRBV12-3 or TRBV12-4 and J is TRBJ1-1, with a weak D call TRBD1 (5 bases). CDR3 size: 13 residues. V lost 6 bases and J 7 bases, leaving 15 bases between the germline ends.

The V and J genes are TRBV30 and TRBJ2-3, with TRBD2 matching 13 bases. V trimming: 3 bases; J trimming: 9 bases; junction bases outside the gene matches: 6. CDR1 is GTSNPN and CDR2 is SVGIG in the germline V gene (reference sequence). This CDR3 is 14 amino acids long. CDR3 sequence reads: CAWRPGLAGLTQYF. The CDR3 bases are TGTGCCTGGAGGCCGGGACTAGCGGGATTGACGCAGTATTTT.

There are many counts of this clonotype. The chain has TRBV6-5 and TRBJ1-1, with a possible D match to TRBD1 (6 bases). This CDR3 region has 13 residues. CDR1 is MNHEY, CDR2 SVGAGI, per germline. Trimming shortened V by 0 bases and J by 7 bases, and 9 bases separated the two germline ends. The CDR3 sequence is CASSYSTGNEAFF. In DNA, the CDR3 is TGTGCCAGCAGTTACTCGACAGGCAATGAAGCTTTCTTT.

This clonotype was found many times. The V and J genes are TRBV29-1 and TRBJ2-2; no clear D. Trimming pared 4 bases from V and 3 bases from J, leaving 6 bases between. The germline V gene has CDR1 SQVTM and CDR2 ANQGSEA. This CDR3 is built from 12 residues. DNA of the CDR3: TGCAGCGTTGTTAGGGACACCGGGGAGCTGTTTTTT. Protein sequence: CSVVRDTGELFF.

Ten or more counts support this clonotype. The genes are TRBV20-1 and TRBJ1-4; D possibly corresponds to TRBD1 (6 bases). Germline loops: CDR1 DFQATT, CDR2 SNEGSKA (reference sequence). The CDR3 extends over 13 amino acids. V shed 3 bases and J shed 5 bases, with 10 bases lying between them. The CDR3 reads CSARTGLNEKLFF. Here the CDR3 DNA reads TGCAGTGCTAGGACAGGTCTAAATGAAAAACTGTTTTTT.

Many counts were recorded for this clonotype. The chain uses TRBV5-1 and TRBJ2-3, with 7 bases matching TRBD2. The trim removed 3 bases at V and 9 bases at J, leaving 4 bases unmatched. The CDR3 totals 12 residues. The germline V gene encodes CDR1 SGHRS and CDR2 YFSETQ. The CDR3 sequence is CASSSERDTQYF. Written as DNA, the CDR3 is TGCGCCAGCAGCTCCGAGCGGGACACGCAGTATTTT.

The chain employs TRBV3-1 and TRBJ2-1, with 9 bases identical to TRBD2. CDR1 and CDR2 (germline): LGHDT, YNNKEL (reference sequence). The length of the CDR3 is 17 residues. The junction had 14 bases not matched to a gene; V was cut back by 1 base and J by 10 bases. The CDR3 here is CASSQVYTASGDREQFF. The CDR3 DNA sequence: TGTGCCAGCAGCCAAGTGTATACGGCTAGCGGGGACCGGGAGCAGTTCTTC.

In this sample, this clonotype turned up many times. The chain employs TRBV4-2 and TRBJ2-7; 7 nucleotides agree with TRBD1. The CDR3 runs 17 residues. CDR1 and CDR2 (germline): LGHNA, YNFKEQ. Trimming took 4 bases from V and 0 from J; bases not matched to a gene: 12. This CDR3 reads CASSLRTGGLDSYEQYF. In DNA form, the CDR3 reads TGTGCCAGCAGCCTCAGGACAGGCGGACTGGACTCCTACGAGCAGTACTTC.